The rows below give T cell receptor beta chains drawn from one sample of a study of metastatic and nonmetastatic thyroid tumors. TCRdb re-called the PCR reads through MiXCR. The sample lists 70,000 or so clones, 14% occurring once. The specimen was blood. The receptors were sampled from a male donor with papillary thyroid cancer or a benign thyroid nodule (not recorded which). Some clones in this sample may be carry-over from other donors' samples. The CDR3 runs from the conserved cysteine through the conserved F or W. Fields, in order: D gene, J gene, V gene, clone size, CDR3 protein, CDR3 DNA. The D gene is left open where the match is weak. The size field is filled for only some rows; it gives once, few, many or a size class.

TRBD1 TRBJ2-3 TRBV6-1 few CASSVGQFTDTQYF TGTGCCAGCAGTGTGGGACAGTTCACAGATACGCAGTATTTT
. TRBJ1-1 TRBV5-1 many CASSLGGYQNTEAFF TGCGCCAGCAGCTTGGGAGGGTATCAGAACACTGAAGCTTTCTTT
. TRBJ2-3 TRBV30 many CAAAMGAPDTQYF TGTGCCGCGGCCATGGGGGCCCCAGATACGCAGTATTTT
TRBD2 TRBJ2-1 TRBV6-2/TRBV6-3 many CASSYSYGLAGLTNSYNEQFF TGTGCCAGCAGTTACTCGTATGGGCTAGCGGGCCTAACCAACTCCTACAATGAGCAGTTCTTC
. TRBJ2-5 TRBV18 many CASSPGGQETQYF TGTGCCAGCTCACCAGGGGGTCAAGAGACCCAGTACTTC
. TRBJ1-1 TRBV7-3 few CASSLSGPMNTEAFF TGTGCCAGCAGCTTAAGTGGCCCAATGAACACTGAAGCTTTCTTT
TRBD1 TRBJ2-6 TRBV20-1 many CSASTGTGAGANVLTF TGCAGTGCTAGCACGGGTACAGGGGCTGGGGCCAACGTCCTGACTTTC
. TRBJ1-5 TRBV19 many CASNNRESNQPQHF TGTGCCAGCAATAACAGGGAATCCAATCAGCCCCAGCATTTT
. TRBJ1-2 TRBV3-1 . CASSQDNWYRANYGYTF TGTGCCAGCAGCCAAGACAACTGGTATAGGGCTAACTATGGCTACACCTTC
. TRBJ2-3 TRBV6-5 many CASSYSSVPDTQYF TGTGCCAGCAGTTACTCTAGCGTACCAGATACGCAGTATTTT